Sequencing of this T cell receptor (beta chain) was carried out in a study of blood T cell repertoires in COVID-19. The CDR3 extends over 13 amino acids. The germline CDR1 and CDR2 sequences are SQVTM and ANQGSEA. V was cut by 7 bases and J by 1 base, with 8 bases left in between. In the original analysis: Amplification of reference gene primers was used by the study to estimate nucleated cell counts. Clones were read by immunoSEQ multiplex PCR, and TCRdb kept only the in-frame ones, dropping some. The V and J calls and the clone size are those of that table, but D and trimming were determined from the DNA. Among approximately 180,000 clones listed, about 91% were seen once.

Material: PBMCs or T cells enriched from blood (not recorded which). The rearrangement joins TRBV29-1 to TRBJ1-6; no reliable D call. The receptor comes from a woman aged 40 to 49 with acute COVID-19. The CDR3 protein is CSGRESYNSPLHF. The DNA of the CDR3 is TGCAGCGGCCGCGAGTCCTATAATTCACCCCTCCACTTT.